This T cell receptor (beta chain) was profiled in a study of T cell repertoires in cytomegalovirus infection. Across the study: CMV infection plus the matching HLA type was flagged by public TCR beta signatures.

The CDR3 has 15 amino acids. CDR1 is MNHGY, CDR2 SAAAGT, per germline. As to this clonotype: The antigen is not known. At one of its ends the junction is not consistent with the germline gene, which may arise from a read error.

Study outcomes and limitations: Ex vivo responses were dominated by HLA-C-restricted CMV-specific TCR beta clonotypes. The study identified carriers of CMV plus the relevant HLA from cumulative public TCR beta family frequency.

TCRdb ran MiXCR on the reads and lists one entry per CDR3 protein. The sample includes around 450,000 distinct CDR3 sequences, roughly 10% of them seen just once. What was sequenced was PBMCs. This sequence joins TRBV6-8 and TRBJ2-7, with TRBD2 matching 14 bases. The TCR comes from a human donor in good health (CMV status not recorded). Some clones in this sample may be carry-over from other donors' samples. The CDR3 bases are TGTGCCAGCAGCCCCGGGACTAGCGGGAGTCGGGAGCGGTACTTC. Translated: CASSPGTSGSRERYF.